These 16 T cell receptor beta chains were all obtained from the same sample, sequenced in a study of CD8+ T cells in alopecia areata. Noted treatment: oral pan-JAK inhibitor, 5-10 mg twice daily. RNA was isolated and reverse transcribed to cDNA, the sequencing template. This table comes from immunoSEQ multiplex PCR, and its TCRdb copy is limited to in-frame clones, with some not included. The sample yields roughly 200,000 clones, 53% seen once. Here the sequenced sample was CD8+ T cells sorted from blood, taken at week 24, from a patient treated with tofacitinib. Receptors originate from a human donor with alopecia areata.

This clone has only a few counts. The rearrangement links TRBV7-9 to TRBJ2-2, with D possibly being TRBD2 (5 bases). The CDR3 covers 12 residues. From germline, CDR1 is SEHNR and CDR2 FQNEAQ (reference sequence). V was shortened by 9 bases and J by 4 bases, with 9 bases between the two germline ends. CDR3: CARLDSTGELFF. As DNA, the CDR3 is TGTGCCAGACTAGATTCCACCGGGGAGCTGTTTTTT.

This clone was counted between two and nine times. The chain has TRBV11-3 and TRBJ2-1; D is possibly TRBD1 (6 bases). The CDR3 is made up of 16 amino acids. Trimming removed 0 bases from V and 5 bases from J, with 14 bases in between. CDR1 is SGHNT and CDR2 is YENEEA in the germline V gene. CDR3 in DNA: TGTGCCAGCAGCTTAGAGTTACAGGGAAGCCACAATGAGCAGTTCTTC. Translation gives CASSLELQGSHNEQFF.

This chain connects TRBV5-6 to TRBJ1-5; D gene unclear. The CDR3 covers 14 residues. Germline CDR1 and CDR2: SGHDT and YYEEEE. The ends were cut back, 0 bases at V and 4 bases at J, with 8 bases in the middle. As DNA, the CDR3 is TGTGCCAGCAGCTTGGTGGGCTTTAATCAGCCCCAGCATTTT. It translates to CASSLVGFNQPQHF.

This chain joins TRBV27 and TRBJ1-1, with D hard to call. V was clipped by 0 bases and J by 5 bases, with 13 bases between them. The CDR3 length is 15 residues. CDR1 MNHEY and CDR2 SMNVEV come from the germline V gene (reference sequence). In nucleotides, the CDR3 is TGTGCCAGCAGTTTATCGGACGGCGCTCGGACTGAAGCTTTCTTT. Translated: CASSLSDGARTEAFF.

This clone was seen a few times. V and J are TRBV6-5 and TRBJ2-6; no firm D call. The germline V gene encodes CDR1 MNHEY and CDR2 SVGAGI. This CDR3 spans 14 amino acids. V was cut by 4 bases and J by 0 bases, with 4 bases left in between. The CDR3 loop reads CASSSHSGANVLTF. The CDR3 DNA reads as TGTGCCAGCAGTTCGCACTCTGGGGCCAACGTCCTGACTTTC.

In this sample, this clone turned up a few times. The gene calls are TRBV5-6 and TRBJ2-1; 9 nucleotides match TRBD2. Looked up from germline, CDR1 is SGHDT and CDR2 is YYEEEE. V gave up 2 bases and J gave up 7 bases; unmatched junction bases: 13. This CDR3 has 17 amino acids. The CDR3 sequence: CASSFAGGGAIGNEQFF. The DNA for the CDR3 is TGTGCCAGCAGCTTCGCAGGCGGGGGGGCCATAGGAAATGAGCAGTTCTTC.

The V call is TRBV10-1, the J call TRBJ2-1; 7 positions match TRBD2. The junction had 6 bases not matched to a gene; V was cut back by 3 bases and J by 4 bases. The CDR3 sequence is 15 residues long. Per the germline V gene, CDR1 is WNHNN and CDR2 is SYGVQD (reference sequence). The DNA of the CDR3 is TGCGCCAGCAGTGACCAAGCGGGGAATTACAATGAGCAGTTCTTC. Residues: CASSDQAGNYNEQFF.

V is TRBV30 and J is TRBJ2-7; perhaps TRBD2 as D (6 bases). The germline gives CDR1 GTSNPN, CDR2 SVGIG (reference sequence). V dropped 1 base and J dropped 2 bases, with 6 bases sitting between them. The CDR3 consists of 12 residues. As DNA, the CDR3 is TGTGCCTGGAGTGGGGGGGCCTACGAGCAGTACTTC. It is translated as CAWSGGAYEQYF.

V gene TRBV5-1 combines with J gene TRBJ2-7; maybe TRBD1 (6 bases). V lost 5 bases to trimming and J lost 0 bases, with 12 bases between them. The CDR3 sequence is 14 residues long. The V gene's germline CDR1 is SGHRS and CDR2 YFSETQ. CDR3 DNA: TGCGCCAGCAGTTTGTGGGACACCTCCTACGAGCAGTACTTC. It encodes CASSLWDTSYEQYF.

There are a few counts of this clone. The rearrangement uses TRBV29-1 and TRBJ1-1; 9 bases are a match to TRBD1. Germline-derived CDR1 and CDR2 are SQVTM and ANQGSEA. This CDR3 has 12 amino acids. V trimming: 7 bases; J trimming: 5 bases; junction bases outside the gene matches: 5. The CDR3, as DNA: TGCAGCGCTCCGACAGGGGGGACTGAAGCTTTCTTT. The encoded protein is CSAPTGGTEAFF. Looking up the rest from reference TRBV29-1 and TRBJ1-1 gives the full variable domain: SAVISQKPSRDICQRGTSLTIQCQVDSQVTMMFWYRQQPGQSLTLIATANQGSEATYESGFVIDKFPISRPNLTFSTLTVSNMSPEDSSIYLCSAPTGGTEAFFGQGTRLTVV.

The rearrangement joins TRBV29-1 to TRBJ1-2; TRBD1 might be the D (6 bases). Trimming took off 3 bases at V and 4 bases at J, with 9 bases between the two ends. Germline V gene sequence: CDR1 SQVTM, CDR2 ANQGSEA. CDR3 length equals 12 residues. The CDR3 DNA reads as TGCAGCGTTGATGACAGGACCTATGGCTACACCTTC. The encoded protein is CSVDDRTYGYTF. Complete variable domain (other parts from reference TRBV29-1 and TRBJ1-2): SAVISQKPSRDICQRGTSLTIQCQVDSQVTMMFWYRQQPGQSLTLIATANQGSEATYESGFVIDKFPISRPNLTFSTLTVSNMSPEDSSIYLCSVDDRTYGYTFGSGTRLTVV.

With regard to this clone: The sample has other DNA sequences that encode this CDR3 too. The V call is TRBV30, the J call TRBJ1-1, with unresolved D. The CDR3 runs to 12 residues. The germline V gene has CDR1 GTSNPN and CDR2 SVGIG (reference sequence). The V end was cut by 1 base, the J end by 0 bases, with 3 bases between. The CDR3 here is CAWSALNTEAFF. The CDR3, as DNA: TGTGCCTGGAGTGCGTTGAACACTGAAGCTTTCTTT. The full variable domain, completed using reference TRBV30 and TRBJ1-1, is SQTIHQWPATLVQPVGSPLSLECTVEGTSNPNLYWYRQAAGRGLQLLFYSVGIGQISSEVPQNLSASRPQDRQFILSSKKLLLSDSGFYLCAWSALNTEAFFGQGTRLTVV.

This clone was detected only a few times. The DNA for the CDR3 is TGTGCCAGCAGTTCAAAGAACAGGGGGCAGGGAGCTTTCTTT. The encoded protein is CASSSKNRGQGAFF. V usage is TRBV27 and J usage is TRBJ1-1; 9 nucleotides agree with TRBD1. From germline, CDR1 is MNHEY and CDR2 SMNVEV (reference sequence). After removal of 4 bases from V and 10 bases from J, the junction contained 10 bases not matched to a gene. CDR3 length: 14 residues.

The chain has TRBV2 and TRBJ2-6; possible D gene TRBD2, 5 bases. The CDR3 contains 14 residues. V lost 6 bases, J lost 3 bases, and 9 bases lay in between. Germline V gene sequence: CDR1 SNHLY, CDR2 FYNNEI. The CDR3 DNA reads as TGTGCCAGCAGGAAAAGCGGTGGGGCCAACGTCCTGACTTTC. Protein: CASRKSGGANVLTF.

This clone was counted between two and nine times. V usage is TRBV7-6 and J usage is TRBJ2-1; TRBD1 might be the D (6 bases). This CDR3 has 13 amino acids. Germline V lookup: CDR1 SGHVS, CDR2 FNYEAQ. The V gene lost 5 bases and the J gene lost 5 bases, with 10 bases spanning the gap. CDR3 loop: CASSPRQDNEQFF. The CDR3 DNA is TGTGCCAGCAGCCCGCGACAGGACAATGAGCAGTTCTTC.

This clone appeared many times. The CDR3 DNA sequence: TGTGCTAGTGGTATGGAAGAGACAGGGGTTAACTATGGCTACACCTTC. Translation gives CASGMEETGVNYGYTF. The rearrangement links TRBV12-5 to TRBJ1-2, with TRBD1 identical over 8 bases. V was clipped by 5 bases and J by 1 base; unmatched bases: 9. CDR1 and CDR2 (germline): LGHNT, FRNRAP. The CDR3 sequence is 16 residues long.